These 19 T cell receptor beta chains were all obtained from the same sample, sequenced in a study of blood T cells in healthy people across ages (dated by TCRdb to 2013 to 2016). The method behind the library was 5' RACE. The instrument given in TCRdb is Illumina HiSeq 2500. A second PCR of about 7 to 12 cycles was run with a J-beta primer mix and a sample-barcoded 5' primer. TCRdb cleaned the public reads at Q25 with fastp, built clones with MiXCR and kept in-frame beta chains. Entries that share a CDR3 protein sequence are merged under the most common genes and DNA. Here the sample has approximately 690,000 distinct CDR3 sequences; less than 45% occur a single time. Jointly, the top ten make up around 32% of the sample. Sequenced sample: blood. Receptors were obtained from a man older than 75 in good health.

The chain recombines TRBV4-3 with TRBJ1-2; D possibly corresponds to TRBD1 (5 bases). The CDR3 has 16 amino acids. Germline-derived CDR1 and CDR2 are LGHNA and YSLEER. Between the trimmed V and J ends, which lost 2 bases and 0 bases, there was a span of 13 bases. This CDR3 is CASSQRPGTSNYGYTF. The CDR3 DNA reads as TGCGCCAGCAGCCAACGTCCCGGGACCTCTAACTATGGCTACACCTTC.

The sample holds a few counts of this clonotype. CDR3 sequence reads: CASSQDPSVIEQFF. The CDR3 DNA reads as TGTGCCAGCAGCCAAGATCCTAGCGTAATAGAGCAGTTCTTC. The chain recombines TRBV3-1 with TRBJ2-1, with a weak D call TRBD2 (6 bases). This CDR3 has 14 amino acids. Per the germline V gene, CDR1 is LGHDT and CDR2 is YNNKEL (reference sequence). V was trimmed by 0 bases and J by 10 bases, leaving 13 bases between them.

This clonotype occurred many times. The chain combines TRBV29-1 with TRBJ2-7; 9 bases map to TRBD1. After removal of 6 bases from V and 6 bases from J, the junction contained 12 bases not matched to a gene. CDR3 length equals 14 residues. CDR1 and CDR2 from the germline V gene are SQVTM and ANQGSEA. The CDR3 nucleotides read TGCAGCGTCACAAAGACAGGGGGGATCGGCGAGCAGTACTTC. Translated: CSVTKTGGIGEQYF.

This chain uses TRBV4-1 with TRBJ1-2, with 7 bases lining up with TRBD1. V lost 2 bases and J lost 6; bases outside the gene matches: 6. Germline CDR1 MGHRA, CDR2 YSYEKL. This CDR3 has 14 residues. Here the CDR3 reads CASSQLGGLNGYTF. The CDR3, as DNA: TGCGCCAGCAGCCAACTAGGGGGCCTGAATGGCTACACCTTC.

In the case of this clonotype: This may stem from a read error, because a much larger clone lies one nucleotide away. This chain uses TRBV4-2 with TRBJ2-1; weak D call: TRBD2 (5 bases). The J call may be wrong; the DNA end is better matched by TRBJ2-7. This CDR3 has 17 amino acids. Germline CDR1 LGHNA, CDR2 YNFKEQ. CDR3 DNA: TGTGCCAGCAGCCAAGACGGGAAACGACCCCCCGACAATGAGCAGTACTTC. It is translated as CASSQDGKRPPDNEQYF.

This rearrangement joins TRBV2 to TRBJ2-1, with D perhaps TRBD1 (5 bases). The DNA end is more similar to TRBJ2-7, so the J call may be wrong. The length of the CDR3 is 15 residues. Germline V gene sequence: CDR1 SNHLY, CDR2 FYNNEI. The CDR3 is CATDFQGSSYDEQYF. The CDR3 DNA follows: TGTGCCACAGACTTTCAGGGCAGCTCCTACGATGAGCAGTACTTC.

This sequence joins TRBV10-3 and TRBJ2-2, with D perhaps given as TRBD1 or TRBD2 (6 bases each). Trimming took off 3 bases at V and 2 bases at J, with 19 bases between the two ends. The CDR3 sequence is 18 residues long. Germline lookup yields CDR1 ENHRY and CDR2 SYGVKD. CDR3 bases: TGTGCCATCAGTGAACGCGACCCGAGGGGGGCTAACACCGGGGAGCTGTTTTTT. Translated, it gives CAISERDPRGANTGELFF.

The genes are TRBV2 and TRBJ2-7; 7 bases are shared with TRBD2. Per the germline V gene, CDR1 is SNHLY and CDR2 is FYNNEI. The V and J ends lost 4 bases and 0 bases, in that order; junction bases with no gene match: 9. This CDR3 contains 16 residues. DNA for the CDR3: TGTGCCAGCAGTGGGTCGCTGGGGGGGAACTCCTACGAGCAGTACTTC. It specifies CASSGSLGGNSYEQYF.

In its sample, this clonotype was seen a few times. V usage is TRBV29-1 and J usage is TRBJ2-5; 8 nucleotides agree with TRBD2. V lost 6 bases and J lost 5; bases outside the gene matches: 8. Germline CDR1 SQVTM, CDR2 ANQGSEA. There are 13 residues in the CDR3. In nucleotides, the CDR3 is TGCAGCGTCAGCGGGAGTCAAGAGGAGACCCAGTACTTC. It encodes CSVSGSQEETQYF.

This clonotype was found a few times. The gene calls are TRBV5-1 and TRBJ2-7, with D tentatively TRBD1 (5 bases). Trimming cost V 4 bases and J 3 bases, with 14 bases left between them. This CDR3 is built from 14 residues. Germline V gene data show CDR1 as SGHRS and CDR2 as YFSETQ. DNA of the CDR3: TGCGCCAGCAGCCCGGCCGGACAACACTACGAGCAGTACTTC. The encoded protein is CASSPAGQHYEQYF.

The genes are TRBV7-9 and TRBJ2-7, with 10 bases matching TRBD1. Per germline, CDR1 SEHNR and CDR2 FQNEAQ (reference sequence). This CDR3 is 16 amino acids long. V shed 2 bases, J shed 4 bases, and the junction held 8 bases outside the gene matches. This chain's CDR3 is CASSLLFGTGDYEQYF. The CDR3 DNA sequence: TGTGCCAGCAGCTTACTTTTCGGGACAGGGGATTACGAGCAGTACTTC.

This clonotype appeared a few times. The chain has TRBV24-1 and TRBJ2-5; either TRBD1 or TRBD2 may supply D (5 bases each). The J call is doubtful: the DNA matches TRBJ2-4 better. Germline CDR1 is KGHDR and CDR2 is SFDVKD. The CDR3 loop spans 17 amino acids. The CDR3 sequence: CATSDPNGDGGKNIQYF. CDR3 DNA: TGTGCCACCAGTGATCCCAATGGGGACGGAGGCAAAAACATTCAGTACTTC.

Many counts were recorded for this clonotype. The rearrangement joins TRBV6-2 or TRBV6-3 to TRBJ2-1, with TRBD1 as a possible D gene (7 bases). The CDR3 sequence is 15 residues long. The V and J ends lost 5 bases and 9 bases respectively, with 20 bases between them. CDR1 is MNHEY and CDR2 is SVGEGT in the germline V gene. The CDR3 region is CASSLRPPGGTEQFF. CDR3 in DNA: TGTGCCAGCAGTCTACGACCCCCAGGGGGGACTGAGCAGTTCTTC.

The chain links TRBV20-1 to TRBJ2-1; 12 positions agree with TRBD2. V lost 3 bases to trimming and J lost 8 bases; unmatched junction nucleotides: 11. This CDR3 spans 16 amino acids. Germline V gene data show CDR1 as DFQATT and CDR2 as SNEGSKA (reference sequence). The CDR3 loop reads CSASLPSGRVVHEQFF. The CDR3 DNA sequence: TGCAGTGCTAGTCTGCCTAGCGGGAGGGTTGTCCATGAGCAGTTCTTC.

The chain has TRBV7-6 and TRBJ2-5; 9 bases are a match to TRBD2. Germline CDR1 reads SGHVS; CDR2 reads FNYEAQ. V gave up 5 bases and J gave up 4 bases; unmatched junction bases: 8. The CDR3 is 15 amino acids. The CDR3 sequence is CASSKRRAGGETQYF. CDR3 sequence (DNA): TGTGCCAGCAGCAAGCGACGAGCGGGAGGAGAGACCCAGTACTTC.

The CDR3 loop reads CASSPHRGLADSYEQYF. In nucleotides, the CDR3 is TGTGCCAGCAGCCCCCACCGAGGACTAGCGGACTCCTACGAGCAGTACTTC. The chain joins TRBV9 to TRBJ2-7, with TRBD2 matching 10 bases. Germline-derived CDR1 and CDR2 are SGDLS and YYNGEE. This CDR3 spans 17 amino acids. V lost 4 bases and J lost 0; bases outside the gene matches: 10. Together with reference TRBV9 and TRBJ2-7, the CDR3 gives the full variable domain: DSGVTQTPKHLITATGQRVTLRCSPRSGDLSVYWYQQSLDQGLQFLIQYYNGEERAKGNILERFSAQQFPDLHSELNLSSLELGDSALYFCASSPHRGLADSYEQYFGPGTRLTVT.

This chain links TRBV12-3 or TRBV12-4 with TRBJ2-5; TRBD2 matches 10 bases. The J call may be incorrect, as the DNA end agrees better with TRBJ2-7. This CDR3 contains 14 residues. The chain's CDR3 is CASSLRAGGREQYF. The CDR3 DNA sequence: TGTGCCAGCAGCCTCCGAGCGGGGGGGCGCGAGCAGTACTTC.

The chain uses TRBV30 and TRBJ2-3, with a tentative D call TRBD2 (6 bases). The CDR3 extends over 13 amino acids. Deletions cut 5 bases from V and 4 bases from J, with 13 bases between. Germline V CDR1 and CDR2: GTSNPN, SVGIG (reference sequence). The CDR3 DNA reads TGTGCCTGGTTTGGTTCGGGGGCAGATACGCAGTATTTT. Its translation is CAWFGSGADTQYF. The full variable domain, with the rest looked up from reference TRBV30 and TRBJ2-3, is SQTIHQWPATLVQPVGSPLSLECTVEGTSNPNLYWYRQAAGRGLQLLFYSVGIGQISSEVPQNLSASRPQDRQFILSSKKLLLSDSGFYLCAWFGSGADTQYFGPGTRLTVL.

A few counts support this clonotype. This chain connects TRBV6-2 or TRBV6-3 to TRBJ2-5; D is perhaps TRBD2 (6 bases). Germline V lookup: CDR1 MNHEY, CDR2 SVGEGT. V lost 6 bases and J 5 bases, leaving 13 bases between the germline ends. The CDR3 sequence is 13 residues long. The CDR3 spells CASRGGVAETQYF. In DNA form, the CDR3 reads TGTGCCAGCAGGGGGGGAGTCGCGGAGACCCAGTACTTC.